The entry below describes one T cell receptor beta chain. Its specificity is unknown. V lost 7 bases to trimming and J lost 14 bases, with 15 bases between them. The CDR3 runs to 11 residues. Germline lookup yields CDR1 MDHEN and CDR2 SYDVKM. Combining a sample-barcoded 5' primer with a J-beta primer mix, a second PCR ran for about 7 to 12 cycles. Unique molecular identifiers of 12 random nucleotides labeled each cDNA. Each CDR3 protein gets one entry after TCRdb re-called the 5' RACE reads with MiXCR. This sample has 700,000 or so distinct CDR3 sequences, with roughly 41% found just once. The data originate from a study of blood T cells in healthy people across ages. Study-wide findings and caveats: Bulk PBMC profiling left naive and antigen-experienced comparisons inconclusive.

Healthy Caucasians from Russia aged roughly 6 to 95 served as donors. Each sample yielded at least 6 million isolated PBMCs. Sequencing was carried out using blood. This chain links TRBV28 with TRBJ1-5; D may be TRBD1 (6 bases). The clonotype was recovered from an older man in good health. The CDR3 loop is CASTLGAGEHF. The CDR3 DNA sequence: TGTGCCAGCACCCTGGGGGCAGGCGAGCATTTT.